This is a list of T cell receptor beta chains from one sample in a study of CD8+CD57+ T cells in acquired aplastic anemia. TCRdb redid the calling of the reads with MiXCR, one entry per CDR3 protein. Found here are around 150,000 distinct CDR3 sequences, about 64% of them singletons; the top ten hold 35% to 50%. Sequencing was done on a sample of sorted CD4+, CD8+, or CD8+CD57+ T cells (not recorded which) from PBMCs. These receptor sequences come from a human donor with aplastic anemia. Both conserved end residues are trimmed from each CDR3. Each record gives: J gene, V gene, CDR3 protein.

TRBJ1-4 | TRBV19 | ASSGDFGRKLF
TRBJ1-2 | TRBV20-1 | SARGTYGGQGGYT
TRBJ2-1 | TRBV2 | ASSEEGTVYNEQF
TRBJ2-1 | TRBV20-1 | SARRPRGQGNEQF
TRBJ1-2 | TRBV19 | ASSMSGRKFYGYT
TRBJ2-7 | TRBV7-2 | ASSPLGQGARYEQY
TRBJ1-3 | TRBV10-3 | AMAGPGNTIY
TRBJ2-7 | TRBV25-1 | ASGGSYEQY
TRBJ1-2 | TRBV24-1 | ATSTGIGGYT
TRBJ1-6 | TRBV20-1 | SATQGVENSPLH
TRBJ1-6 | TRBV2 | ASSKGQISSYNSPLH
TRBJ1-5 | TRBV6-4 | ASSPGDEGNQPQH
TRBJ2-2 | TRBV24-1 | ATSDPDRIDTGELF
TRBJ2-7 | TRBV10-3 | AISESWDSTEKEQY
TRBJ1-1 | TRBV7-9 | ASSPNSVGGTEAF
TRBJ2-7 | TRBV5-1 | ASSLGEAAQY
TRBJ2-1 | TRBV24-1 | ATSDSGQGLVSGYNNEQF
TRBJ1-3 | TRBV19 | ATGARAVGNTIY
TRBJ1-6 | TRBV5-4 | ASSLGRSPLH
TRBJ1-5 | TRBV7-9 | ASSLRYPGQGAGNQPQH
TRBJ2-7 | TRBV4-2 | ASSQQGPSSYEQY
TRBJ2-7 | TRBV5-1 | ASSSGGEQY
TRBJ1-1 | TRBV20-1 | SARGGVQETLNTEAF
TRBJ1-1 | TRBV7-9 | ASSGSLKAF
TRBJ2-7 | TRBV13 | ASSEETSGSWAQY
TRBJ1-5 | TRBV19 | ASSIGQPGQPQH
TRBJ1-1 | TRBV20-1 | SARSPNTDTEAF
TRBJ2-7 | TRBV29-1 | SGIWTSLQY
TRBJ2-3 | TRBV19 | ASSLAGGAGGRTDTQY
TRBJ1-1 | TRBV10-3 | ASSLSFGNTEAF
TRBJ2-1 | TRBV24-1 | ATSLEGSKSEQF
TRBJ1-1 | TRBV7-8 | ASSLVAGVKTEAF
TRBJ1-2 | TRBV7-4 | ASSLAGDYGYT
TRBJ2-7 | TRBV29-1 | SVEGPDYSYEQY
TRBJ2-4 | TRBV19 | ASSIRGGRGGIQY
TRBJ2-7 | TRBV9 | ASSRGTGVTYEQY
TRBJ1-5 | TRBV2 | ASKLGDGNQPQH
TRBJ2-5 | TRBV20-1 | SARDRASASETQY
TRBJ2-7 | TRBV7-8 | ASSKETGIEQY
TRBJ2-1 | TRBV19 | ASSKGGEVNEQF
TRBJ2-5 | TRBV6-1 | ASSEGAGGLESETQY
TRBJ1-2 | TRBV9 | ASSILPGQGSHYT
TRBJ2-7 | TRBV2 | ASSTPDGYEQY
TRBJ1-1 | TRBV7-3 | ASSSGTEGNEAF
TRBJ2-7 | TRBV20-1 | SASGGGVYEQY
TRBJ2-7 | TRBV27 | ASSLSPLVPYYEQY
TRBJ2-7 | TRBV29-1 | SAKVGEQY